One and the same sample provided the 16 T cell receptor beta chains below, sequenced in a study of cytomegalovirus exposure and HLA in healthy donors. Primers: 60 Vbeta forward and 13 Jbeta reverse. The method was immunoSEQ multiplex PCR; TCRdb's version includes in-frame clones alone and lacks a portion of them. The sample has roughly 120,000 clones, around three quarters seen once. The source material was PBMCs. The receptors stem from a man younger than 35 in good health and CMV-seronegative.

This clone has just one count. The rearrangement joins TRBV4-2 to TRBJ2-5, with D possibly being TRBD2 (5 bases). This CDR3 has 15 amino acids. The germline gives CDR1 LGHNA, CDR2 YNFKEQ. V dropped 0 bases and J dropped 4 bases, with 12 bases sitting between them. The CDR3 nucleotides read TGTGCCAGCAGCCAAGATCCGGGAATTGGAGAGACCCAGTACTTC. The encoded protein is CASSQDPGIGETQYF.

The chain has TRBV5-1 and TRBJ2-3, with no clear D. Germline lookup yields CDR1 SGHRS and CDR2 YFSETQ. This CDR3 is 15 amino acids long. The V end lost 3 bases, the J end lost 0 bases, and 11 bases lay between the germline ends. The CDR3 coding sequence is TGCGCCAGCAGCTATGGCGGTTCGAGCACAGATACGCAGTATTTT. Its translation: CASSYGGSSTDTQYF.

This rearrangement joins TRBV5-5 to TRBJ2-4, with 8 bases that match TRBD2. The germline V gene has CDR1 SGHKS and CDR2 YYEKEE (reference sequence). The CDR3 totals 14 residues. V lost 4 bases, J lost 7 bases, and 7 bases stayed unmatched. Here the CDR3 reads CASSDFGGVNIQYF. As DNA, the CDR3 is TGTGCCAGCAGCGATTTCGGGGGGGTGAACATTCAGTACTTC.

The chain couples TRBV6-4 to TRBJ2-1; 7 nucleotides agree with TRBD1. The V and J ends lost 6 bases and 10 bases, in that order; junction bases with no gene match: 6. Germline CDR1 is MRHNA and CDR2 is SNTAGT. The CDR3 spans 12 residues. This CDR3 reads CASSPTGHEQFF. In DNA form, the CDR3 reads TGTGCCAGCAGCCCGACAGGGCACGAGCAGTTCTTC.

V usage is TRBV6-1 and J usage is TRBJ2-1; 14 bases match TRBD2. The V segment lost 6 bases and the J segment 9 bases; nucleotides outside the gene matches: 4. This CDR3 comprises 14 residues. CDR1 is MNHNS and CDR2 is SASEGT in the germline V gene. The DNA of the CDR3 is TGTGCCAGCAGGGGGACTAGCGGGAGAGGTGAGCAGTTCTTC. Amino acid sequence: CASRGTSGRGEQFF.

The sample holds a few counts of this clone. The chain recombines TRBV6-1 with TRBJ2-7; the match to TRBD1 covers 7 bases. The J segment lost 1 base and the V segment lost 1 base, leaving 7 bases of the junction unmatched. Looked up from germline, CDR1 is MNHNS and CDR2 is SASEGT. This CDR3 spans 16 amino acids. The CDR3 loop reads CASSEVLGQRSYEQYV. The CDR3 region has the DNA TGTGCCAGCAGTGAAGTTCTGGGACAGCGTTCCTACGAGCAGTACGTC.

This sequence joins TRBV5-1 and TRBJ2-1; TRBD2 is a possible D gene (5 bases). V lost 3 bases and J lost 4, with 20 bases in between. The length of the CDR3 is 17 residues. Germline V lookup: CDR1 SGHRS, CDR2 YFSETQ. CDR3 protein: CASSSPLGVAKYNEQFF. CDR3 sequence (DNA): TGCGCCAGCAGCTCCCCCTTGGGAGTAGCGAAATACAATGAGCAGTTCTTC.

As DNA, the CDR3 is TGCGCCAGTACAGGGAGCGACCTAAACATTCAGTACTTC. This codes for CASTGSDLNIQYF. The chain recombines TRBV10-2 with TRBJ2-4; D is possibly TRBD1 (6 bases). V was shortened by 9 bases and J by 6 bases, with 15 bases between the two germline ends. CDR1 is WSHSY, CDR2 SAAADI, per germline. This CDR3 region has 13 residues.

This clone was observed a handful of times. The CDR3 DNA is TGTGCCAGCAAATCGGGAGGGCTGGGCGAGCAGTACGTC. Its translation: CASKSGGLGEQYV. This sequence joins TRBV6-5 and TRBJ2-7; 8 nucleotides match TRBD2. The V segment lost 7 bases and the J segment 6 bases; nucleotides outside the gene matches: 8. The CDR3 runs to 13 residues. Germline V gene data show CDR1 as MNHEY and CDR2 as SVGAGI.

The chain uses TRBV11-1 and TRBJ2-5; 8 nucleotides match TRBD2. Trimming at V came to 3 bases and at J to 0 bases, leaving 9 bases not matched to a gene. CDR1 SGHAT and CDR2 FQDESV come from the germline V gene (reference sequence). CDR3 size: 17 residues. DNA of the CDR3: TGTGCCAGCAGCTTGAATTTGGCGGGAGGCTACCAAGAGACCCAGTACTTC. Amino acids: CASSLNLAGGYQETQYF.

The gene calls are TRBV19 and TRBJ2-3; the match to TRBD1 covers 7 bases. Per germline, CDR1 LNHDA and CDR2 SQIVND (reference sequence). V shed 8 bases, J shed 7 bases, and the junction held 3 bases outside the gene matches. This CDR3 has 11 residues. CDR3 residues: CASDRENTQYF. In DNA form, the CDR3 reads TGTGCCAGTGACAGGGAGAATACGCAGTATTTT.

This clone turned up a few times. This chain connects TRBV6-1 to TRBJ2-7, with D tentatively TRBD2 (6 bases). The CDR3 has 13 residues. Germline loops: CDR1 MNHNS, CDR2 SASEGT. The V end was cut by 6 bases, the J end by 0 bases, with 9 bases between. In DNA, the CDR3 is TGTGCCAGCAGCGCGGGGATCTCCTACGAGCAGTACTTC. It yields the protein CASSAGISYEQYF.

The CDR3 DNA is TGTGCCAGTAGTACGGTAGCGGGACAAGAGACCCAGTACTTC. It is translated as CASSTVAGQETQYF. The chain uses TRBV19 and TRBJ2-5; TRBD2 aligns across 8 bases. This CDR3 spans 14 amino acids. The germline V gene has CDR1 LNHDA and CDR2 SQIVND (reference sequence). V gave up 4 bases and J gave up 2 bases; unmatched junction bases: 3.

The chain combines TRBV5-1 with TRBJ2-3; TRBD2 is a possible D gene (6 bases). Germline CDR1 and CDR2: SGHRS and YFSETQ. The CDR3 contains 13 residues. Trimming took 7 bases from V and 0 from J, leaving 9 bases between them. The CDR3 sequence: CASQGGSTDTQYF. The CDR3 bases are TGCGCCAGCCAGGGAGGTAGCACAGATACGCAGTATTTT.

The rearrangement joins TRBV7-2 to TRBJ2-5, with 9 positions matching TRBD2. The end of the DNA is better explained by TRBJ2-7, so the J call may be wrong. CDR1 and CDR2 (germline): SGHTA, FQGNSA. The CDR3 has 19 residues. This CDR3 is CASSNRLAATDRSSYEQYF. CDR3 in DNA: TGTGCCAGCAGCAACCGACTAGCGGCTACAGACCGTTCATCCTACGAGCAGTACTTC.

The rearrangement uses TRBV7-2 and TRBJ2-3; 10 bases map to TRBD1. Trimming cost V 1 base and J 4 bases; bases outside gene matches: 2. This CDR3 spans 15 amino acids. Germline V gene data show CDR1 as SGHTA and CDR2 as FQGNSA. CDR3 in DNA: TGTGCCAGCAGCTTAGTGACAGGGGGCGCAGATACGCAGTATTTT. Amino acid sequence: CASSLVTGGADTQYF. Variable domain in full (rest from reference TRBV7-2 and TRBJ2-3): GAGVSQSPSNKVTEKGKDVELRCDPISGHTALYWYRQSLGQGLEFLIYFQGNSAPDKSGLPSDRFSAERTGGSVSTLTIQRTQQEDSAVYLCASSLVTGGADTQYFGPGTRLTVL.